The rows below give T cell receptor beta chains drawn from one sample of a study of beta chain features in type 1 diabetes. Some clones are missing from TCRdb's copy, which holds only in-frame ones; the method was immunoSEQ multiplex PCR. The sample has almost 350,000 clones; less than 9.5% are singletons. Sample: central memory CD4+ T cells from blood. The receptors stem from a woman between 18 and 29 years old in good health. Both conserved end residues are part of each CDR3. The D gene is left open where the match is weak. Size is stated for part of the rows, as once, few or many counts, or as a class when the clone is expanded.

clone_size	d_call	v_call	j_call	cdr3_nt	cdr3_aa
few	-	TRBV28	TRBJ2-1	TGTGCCACGGGGCGGTATGGGGGAAGGGACAACTACAATGAGCAGTTCTTC	CATGRYGGRDNYNEQFF
few	-	TRBV7-9	TRBJ2-7	TGTGCCAGCAGCCTAACTTCTGGGGCCCTAAACGAGCAGTACTTC	CASSLTSGALNEQYF
-	-	TRBV29-1	TRBJ2-3	TGCAGCGTTGAAGCTCGGGAGCTGCGTACGCAGTATTTT	CSVEARELRTQYF
-	-	TRBV7-2	TRBJ2-1	TGTGCCAGCAGCTTAGTTGCGTCGACAGACAATGAGCAGTTCTTC	CASSLVASTDNEQFF
many	-	TRBV10-3	TRBJ2-5	TGTGCCATCAGTGATACGCGTCAGGGGAACGCGGAGACCCAGTACTTC	CAISDTRQGNAETQYF
few	TRBD1	TRBV7-6	TRBJ2-1	TGTGCCAGCAGCCCTAACAGGGGGTATGAGCAGTTCTTC	CASSPNRGYEQFF
few	TRBD1	TRBV5-6	TRBJ2-6	TGTGCCAGCAGCAAGATTTACCGACAGGGCTCTGGGGCCAACGTCCTGACTTTC	CASSKIYRQGSGANVLTF
-	TRBD2	TRBV6-6	TRBJ2-3	TGTGCCAGCAGTTTCAGACTAGCGGGAGTGGCAGATACGCAGTATTTT	CASSFRLAGVADTQYF
-	-	TRBV7-3	TRBJ2-3	TGTGCCAGCAGCTTAATGATCGGCGGCTCAGATACGCAGTATTTT	CASSLMIGGSDTQYF
few	TRBD2	TRBV15	TRBJ2-5	TGTGCCACCAGCAGAAAGCGGGAGGGAGGAGAGACCCAGTACTTC	CATSRKREGGETQYF
few	TRBD2	TRBV10-2	TRBJ2-1	TGCGCCAGCAGTGTGCGGGAGTCCGACAATGAGCAGTTCTTC	CASSVRESDNEQFF
few	TRBD1	TRBV9	TRBJ2-1	TGTGCCAGCAGCGCGGGACAGGGGTTTTTTAATGAGCAGTTCTTC	CASSAGQGFFNEQFF
-	-	TRBV7-2	TRBJ1-4	TGTGCCAGCAGCTCTTATGGGACTAATGAAAAACTGTTTTTT	CASSSYGTNEKLFF
-	TRBD2	TRBV19	TRBJ2-1	TGTGCCAGTAGTACCGGGACTAGCGGGAGGGCCTGGCATGAGCAGTTCTTC	CASSTGTSGRAWHEQFF
many	TRBD1	TRBV2	TRBJ2-7	TGTGCCAGCAGTGGAGGGGGCCCCTACGAGCAGTACTTC	CASSGGGPYEQYF
few	-	TRBV4-3	TRBJ1-1	TGCGCCAGCAGCCAAGAGGAGTCGCGCGCTGAAGCTTTCTTT	CASSQEESRAEAFF
few	TRBD1	TRBV4-3	TRBJ2-1	TGCGCCAGCAGCTCCAACAGGGGCTATGAGCAGTTCTTC	CASSSNRGYEQFF
few	-	TRBV5-1	TRBJ2-5	TGCGCCAGCAAACCGGGACCCTACCAGCAAGAGACCCAGTACTTC	CASKPGPYQQETQYF
few	-	TRBV6-5	TRBJ1-2	TGTGCCAGCAGTTACGACAGGCACCATGGCTACACCTTC	CASSYDRHHGYTF
few	-	TRBV7-2	TRBJ2-7	TGTGCCAGCAGCCCGCAGCAGGGAGGAGTAAGCGAGCAGTACTTC	CASSPQQGGVSEQYF
-	-	TRBV7-2	TRBJ1-1	TGTGCCAGCCTGCCCAGTTTGAAAACTGAAGCTTTCTTT	CASLPSLKTEAFF
-	-	TRBV7-9	TRBJ2-6	TGTGCCAGCAGCTTACTCAGCTCTGGGGCCAACGTCCTGACTTTC	CASSLLSSGANVLTF
few	-	TRBV5-1	TRBJ2-1	TGCGCCAGCAGCTTGGACTGGCAGCAGTTCTTC	CASSLDWQQFF